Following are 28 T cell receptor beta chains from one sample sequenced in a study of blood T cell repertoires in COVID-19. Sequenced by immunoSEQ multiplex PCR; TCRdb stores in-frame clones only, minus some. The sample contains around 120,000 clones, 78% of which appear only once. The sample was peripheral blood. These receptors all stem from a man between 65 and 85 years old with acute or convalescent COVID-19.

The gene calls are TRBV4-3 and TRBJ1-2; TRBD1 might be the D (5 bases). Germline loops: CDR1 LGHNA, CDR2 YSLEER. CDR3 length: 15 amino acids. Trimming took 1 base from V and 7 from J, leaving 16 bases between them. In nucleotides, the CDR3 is TGCGCCAGCAGCCAAGCTACGGAGCGAACAGGTGGCTACACCTTC. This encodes CASSQATERTGGYTF.

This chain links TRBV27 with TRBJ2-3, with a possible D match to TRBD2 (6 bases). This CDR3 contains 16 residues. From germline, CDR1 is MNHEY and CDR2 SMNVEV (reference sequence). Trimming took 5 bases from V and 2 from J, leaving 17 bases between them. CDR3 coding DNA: TGTGCCAGCAGTCCCCGTGGCGGGGCCCCCACAGATACGCAGTATTTT. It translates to CASSPRGGAPTDTQYF.

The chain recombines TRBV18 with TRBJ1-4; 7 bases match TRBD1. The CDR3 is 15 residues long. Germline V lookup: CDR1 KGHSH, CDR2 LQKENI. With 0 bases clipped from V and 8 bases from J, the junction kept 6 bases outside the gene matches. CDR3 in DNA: TGTGCCAGCTCACCACCCAACAGGGGACGGGAAAAACTGTTTTTT. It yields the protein CASSPPNRGREKLFF. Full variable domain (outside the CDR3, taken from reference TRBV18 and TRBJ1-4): NAGVMQNPRHLVRRRGQEARLRCSPMKGHSHVYWYRQLPEEGLKFMVYLQKENIIDESGMPKERFSAEFPKEGPSILRIQQVVRGDSAAYFCASSPPNRGREKLFFGSGTQLSVL.

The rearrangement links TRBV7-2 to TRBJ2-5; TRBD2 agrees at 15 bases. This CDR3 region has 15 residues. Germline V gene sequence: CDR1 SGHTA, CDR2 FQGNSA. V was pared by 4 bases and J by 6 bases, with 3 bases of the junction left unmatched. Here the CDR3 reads CASSSGLAGGKTQYF. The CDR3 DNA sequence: TGTGCCAGCAGCTCGGGACTAGCGGGGGGAAAGACCCAGTACTTC.

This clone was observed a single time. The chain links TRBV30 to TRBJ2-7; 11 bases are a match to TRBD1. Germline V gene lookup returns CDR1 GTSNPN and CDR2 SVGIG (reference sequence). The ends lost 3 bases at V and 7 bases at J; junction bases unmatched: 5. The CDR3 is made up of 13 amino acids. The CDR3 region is CAWRGQGAREQYF. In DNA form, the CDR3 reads TGTGCCTGGAGAGGACAGGGGGCGCGGGAGCAGTACTTC. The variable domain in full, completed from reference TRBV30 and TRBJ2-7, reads SQTIHQWPATLVQPVGSPLSLECTVEGTSNPNLYWYRQAAGRGLQLLFYSVGIGQISSEVPQNLSASRPQDRQFILSSKKLLLSDSGFYLCAWRGQGAREQYFGPGTRLTVT.

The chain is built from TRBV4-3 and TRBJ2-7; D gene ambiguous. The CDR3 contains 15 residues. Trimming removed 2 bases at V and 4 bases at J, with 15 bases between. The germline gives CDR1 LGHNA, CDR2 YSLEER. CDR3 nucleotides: TGCGCCAGCAGCCAACTCAACTCCCATCCATACGAGCAGTACTTC. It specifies CASSQLNSHPYEQYF.

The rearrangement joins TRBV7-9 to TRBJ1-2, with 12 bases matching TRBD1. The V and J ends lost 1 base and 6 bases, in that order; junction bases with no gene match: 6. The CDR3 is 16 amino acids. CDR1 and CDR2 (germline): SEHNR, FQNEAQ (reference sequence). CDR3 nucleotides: TGTGCCAGCAGCTTAGTAGCGGGGACAGGGGGCAATGGCTACACCTTC. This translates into CASSLVAGTGGNGYTF.

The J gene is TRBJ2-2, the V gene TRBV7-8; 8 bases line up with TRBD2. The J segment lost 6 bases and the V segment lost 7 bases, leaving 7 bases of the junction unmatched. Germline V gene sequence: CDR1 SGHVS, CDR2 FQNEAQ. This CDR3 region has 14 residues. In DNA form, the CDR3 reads TGTGCCAGCAACGGGGGGGGGCCGTCCGGGGAGCTGTTTTTT. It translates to CASNGGGPSGELFF.

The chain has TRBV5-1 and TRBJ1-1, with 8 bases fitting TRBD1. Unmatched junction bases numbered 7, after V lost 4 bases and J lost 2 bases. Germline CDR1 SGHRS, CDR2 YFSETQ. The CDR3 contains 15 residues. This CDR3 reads CASSRTDRGNTEAFF. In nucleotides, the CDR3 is TGCGCCAGCAGCAGAACAGACAGGGGAAACACTGAAGCTTTCTTT.

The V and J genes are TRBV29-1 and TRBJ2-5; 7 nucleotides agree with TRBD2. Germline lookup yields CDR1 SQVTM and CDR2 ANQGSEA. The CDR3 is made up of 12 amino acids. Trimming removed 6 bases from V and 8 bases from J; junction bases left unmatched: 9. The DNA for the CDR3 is TGCAGCGTGACCGGGACTACGGGAACCCAGTACTTC. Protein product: CSVTGTTGTQYF.

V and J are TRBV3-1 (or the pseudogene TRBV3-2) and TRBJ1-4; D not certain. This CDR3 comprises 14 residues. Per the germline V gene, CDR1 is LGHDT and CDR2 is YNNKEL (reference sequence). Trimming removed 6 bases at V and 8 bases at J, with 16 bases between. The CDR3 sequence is CASRGKRGEEKLFF. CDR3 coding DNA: TGTGCCAGCAGAGGAAAACGGGGAGAAGAAAAACTGTTTTTT.

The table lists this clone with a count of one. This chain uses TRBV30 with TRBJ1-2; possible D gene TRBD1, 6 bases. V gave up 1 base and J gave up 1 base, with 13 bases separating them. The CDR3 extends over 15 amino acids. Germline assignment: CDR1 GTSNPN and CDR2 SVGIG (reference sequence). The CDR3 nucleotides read TGTGCCTGGAGTGCCCGACTCAGGGGTAACTATGGCTACACCTTC. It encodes CAWSARLRGNYGYTF.

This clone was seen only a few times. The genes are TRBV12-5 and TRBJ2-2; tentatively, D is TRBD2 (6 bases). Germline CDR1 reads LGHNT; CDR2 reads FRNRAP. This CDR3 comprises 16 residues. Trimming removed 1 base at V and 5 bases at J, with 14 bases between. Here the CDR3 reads CASGLGGTQKTGELFF. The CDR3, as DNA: TGTGCTAGTGGTTTGGGCGGGACGCAGAAGACCGGGGAGCTGTTTTTT. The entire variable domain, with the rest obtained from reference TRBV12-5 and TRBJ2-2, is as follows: DARVTQTPRHKVTEMGQEVTMRCQPILGHNTVFWYRQTMMQGLELLAYFRNRAPLDDSGMPKDRFSAEMPDATLATLKIQPSEPRDSAVYFCASGLGGTQKTGELFFGEGSRLTVL.

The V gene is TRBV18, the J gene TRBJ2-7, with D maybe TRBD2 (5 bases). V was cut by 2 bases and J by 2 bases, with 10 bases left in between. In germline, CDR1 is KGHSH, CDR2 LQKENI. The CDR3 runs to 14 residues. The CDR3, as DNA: TGTGCCAGCTCACCAATACGGGGAACCTACGAGCAGTACTTC. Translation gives CASSPIRGTYEQYF.

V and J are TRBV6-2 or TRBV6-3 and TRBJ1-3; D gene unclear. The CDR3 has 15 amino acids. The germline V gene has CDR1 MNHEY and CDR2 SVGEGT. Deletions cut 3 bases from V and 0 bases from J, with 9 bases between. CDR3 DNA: TGTGCCAGCAGTTATTCCAGGAACTCTGGAAACACCATATATTTT. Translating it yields CASSYSRNSGNTIYF.

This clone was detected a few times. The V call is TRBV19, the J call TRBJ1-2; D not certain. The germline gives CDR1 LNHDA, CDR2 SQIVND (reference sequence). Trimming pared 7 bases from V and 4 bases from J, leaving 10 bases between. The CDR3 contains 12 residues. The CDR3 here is CASTQHAYGYTF. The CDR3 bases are TGTGCCAGTACACAGCACGCCTATGGCTACACCTTC.

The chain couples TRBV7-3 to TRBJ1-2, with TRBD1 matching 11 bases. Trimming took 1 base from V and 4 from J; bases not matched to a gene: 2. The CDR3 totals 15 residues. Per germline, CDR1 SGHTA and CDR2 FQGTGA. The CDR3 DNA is TGTGCCAGCAGCTTAATGGGACAGGGGGTCTATGGCTACACCTTC. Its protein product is CASSLMGQGVYGYTF.

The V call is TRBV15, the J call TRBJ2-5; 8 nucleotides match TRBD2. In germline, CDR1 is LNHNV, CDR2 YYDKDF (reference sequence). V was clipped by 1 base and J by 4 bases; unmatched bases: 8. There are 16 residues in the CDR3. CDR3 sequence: CATSRGGTRDGETQYF. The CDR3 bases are TGTGCCACCAGCAGAGGCGGGACTAGGGATGGAGAGACCCAGTACTTC.

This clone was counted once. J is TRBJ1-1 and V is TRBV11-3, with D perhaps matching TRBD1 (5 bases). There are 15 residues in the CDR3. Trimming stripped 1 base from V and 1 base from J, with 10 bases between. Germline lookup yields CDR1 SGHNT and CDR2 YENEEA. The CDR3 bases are TGTGCCAGCAGCTTAGTAAGGGGCGGGAACACTGAAGCTTTCTTT. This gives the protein CASSLVRGGNTEAFF.

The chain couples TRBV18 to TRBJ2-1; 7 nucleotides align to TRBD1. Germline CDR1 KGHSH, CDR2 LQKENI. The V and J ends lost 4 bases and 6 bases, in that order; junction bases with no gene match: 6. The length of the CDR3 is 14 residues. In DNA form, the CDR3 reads TGTGCCAGCTCACGAGACTCAGGGGGCAATGAGCAGTTCTTC. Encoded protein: CASSRDSGGNEQFF. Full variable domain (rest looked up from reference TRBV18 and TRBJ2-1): NAGVMQNPRHLVRRRGQEARLRCSPMKGHSHVYWYRQLPEEGLKFMVYLQKENIIDESGMPKERFSAEFPKEGPSILRIQQVVRGDSAAYFCASSRDSGGNEQFFGPGTRLTVL.

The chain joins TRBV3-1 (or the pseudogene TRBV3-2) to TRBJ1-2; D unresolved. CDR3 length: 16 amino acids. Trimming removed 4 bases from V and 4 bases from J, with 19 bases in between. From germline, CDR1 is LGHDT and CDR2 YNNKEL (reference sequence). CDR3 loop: CASSPRVTSNTYGYTF. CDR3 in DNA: TGTGCCAGCAGCCCCCGGGTCACCTCTAACACCTATGGCTACACCTTC.

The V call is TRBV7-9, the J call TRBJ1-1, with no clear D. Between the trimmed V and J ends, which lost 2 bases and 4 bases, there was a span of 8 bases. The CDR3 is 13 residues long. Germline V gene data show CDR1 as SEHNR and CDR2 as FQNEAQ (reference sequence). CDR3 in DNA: TGTGCCAGCAGCTTACAGGAACTCACTGAAGCTTTCTTT. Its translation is CASSLQELTEAFF.

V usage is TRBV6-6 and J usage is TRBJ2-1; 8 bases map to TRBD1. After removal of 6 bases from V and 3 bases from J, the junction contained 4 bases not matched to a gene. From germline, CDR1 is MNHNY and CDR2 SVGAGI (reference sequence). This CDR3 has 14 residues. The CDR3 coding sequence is TGTGCCAGCAGGCCGGGACAGGTCTACAATGAGCAGTTCTTC. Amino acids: CASRPGQVYNEQFF.

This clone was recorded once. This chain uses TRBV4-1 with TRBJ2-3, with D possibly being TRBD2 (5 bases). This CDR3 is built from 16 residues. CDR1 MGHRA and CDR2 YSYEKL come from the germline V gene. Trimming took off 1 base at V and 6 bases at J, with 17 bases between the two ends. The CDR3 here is CASSQAFDRRGDTQYF. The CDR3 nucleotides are TGCGCCAGCAGCCAAGCCTTTGACCGCAGAGGGGATACGCAGTATTTT.

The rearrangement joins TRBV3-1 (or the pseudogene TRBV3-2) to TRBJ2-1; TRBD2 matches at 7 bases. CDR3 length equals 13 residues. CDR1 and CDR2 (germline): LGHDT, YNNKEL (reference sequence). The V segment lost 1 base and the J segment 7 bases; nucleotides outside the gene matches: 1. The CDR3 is CASSQGGGNEQFF. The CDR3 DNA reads TGTGCCAGCAGCCAAGGGGGGGGGAATGAGCAGTTCTTC.

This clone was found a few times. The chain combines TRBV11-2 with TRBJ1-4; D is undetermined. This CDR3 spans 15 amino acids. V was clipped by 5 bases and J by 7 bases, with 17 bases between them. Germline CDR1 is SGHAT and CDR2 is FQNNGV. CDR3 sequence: CASSQAIGRGEKLFF. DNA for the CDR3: TGTGCCAGCAGCCAGGCTATAGGCCGGGGTGAAAAACTGTTTTTT.

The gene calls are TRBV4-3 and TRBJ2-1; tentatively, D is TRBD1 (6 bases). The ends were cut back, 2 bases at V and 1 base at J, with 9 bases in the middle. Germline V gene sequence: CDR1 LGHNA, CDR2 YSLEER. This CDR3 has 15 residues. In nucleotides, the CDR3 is TGCGCCAGCAGCCAAACAGGGAGTTCCTACAATGAGCAGTTCTTC. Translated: CASSQTGSSYNEQFF.

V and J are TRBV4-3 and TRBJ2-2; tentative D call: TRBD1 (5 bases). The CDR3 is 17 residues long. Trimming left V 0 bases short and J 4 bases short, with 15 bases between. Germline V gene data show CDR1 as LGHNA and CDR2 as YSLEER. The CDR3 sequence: CASSQEPTGATTGELFF. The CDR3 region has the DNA TGCGCCAGCAGCCAAGAACCTACTGGGGCAACCACCGGGGAGCTGTTTTTT.